This T cell receptor beta chain is from a study of identical twins. TCRdb used MiXCR to reprocess the 5' RACE reads, holding one entry per CDR3 protein. Of roughly 350,000 distinct CDR3 sequences listed, more than 9% are singletons. For this clonotype: What it binds is not known.

The donor group consisted entirely of healthy Caucasians. Overall study findings and caveats: It was out-of-frame TCR alpha sharing in monozygotic twins that models underestimated. Less excess twin sharing appeared in beta out-of-frame sequences.

V lost 7 bases, J lost 1 base, and 14 bases lay in between. CDR1 and CDR2 from the germline V gene are SNHLY and FYNNEI. This CDR3 is built from 15 residues. These data were also filed under a second study, of yellow fever vaccine responses in identical twins. That study reports: In identical twins, vaccine T cell responses appeared partly shared and partly individual.

This sequence joins TRBV2 and TRBJ2-1; a possible D gene is TRBD2 (5 bases). Sequenced: CD8+ T cells sorted from blood. The sequence came from a woman under 30 in good health. CDR3 protein: CASILSAASYNEQFF. The CDR3 DNA sequence: TGTGCCAGCATTCTGTCAGCGGCTTCCTACAATGAGCAGTTCTTC.